The entry below describes one TCR beta chain. Its antigen is unidentified. A read error may produce the germline difference seen at one junction end. CDR3 length: 15 amino acids. Germline CDR1 and CDR2: LNHDA and SQIVND (reference sequence). CD8+CD57+ cell expansion had been shown by flow cytometry in patients chosen for sequencing. Patients were untreated when blood was sampled. The data are from a study of CD8+CD57+ T cells in acquired aplastic anemia. General observations from the study: Between patients and controls, CD8+ Simpson's diversity did not vary significantly.

Genomic DNA was employed as the template in profiling TCR beta VDJ and CDR3. One entry per CDR3 protein, called by TCRdb with MiXCR from the reads. The sample has about 240,000 distinct CDR3 sequences, roughly half seen once. The chain combines TRBV19 with TRBJ2-7, with D perhaps TRBD2 (6 bases). Sample: sorted CD4+, CD8+, or CD8+CD57+ T cells (not recorded which) from PBMCs. The sequence came from a human donor with aplastic anemia. The DNA for the CDR3 is TGTGCCAGTTGTATAGGTGCACGGCGGGGCTACGAGCAGTACTTC. Amino acids: CASCIGARRGYEQYF.